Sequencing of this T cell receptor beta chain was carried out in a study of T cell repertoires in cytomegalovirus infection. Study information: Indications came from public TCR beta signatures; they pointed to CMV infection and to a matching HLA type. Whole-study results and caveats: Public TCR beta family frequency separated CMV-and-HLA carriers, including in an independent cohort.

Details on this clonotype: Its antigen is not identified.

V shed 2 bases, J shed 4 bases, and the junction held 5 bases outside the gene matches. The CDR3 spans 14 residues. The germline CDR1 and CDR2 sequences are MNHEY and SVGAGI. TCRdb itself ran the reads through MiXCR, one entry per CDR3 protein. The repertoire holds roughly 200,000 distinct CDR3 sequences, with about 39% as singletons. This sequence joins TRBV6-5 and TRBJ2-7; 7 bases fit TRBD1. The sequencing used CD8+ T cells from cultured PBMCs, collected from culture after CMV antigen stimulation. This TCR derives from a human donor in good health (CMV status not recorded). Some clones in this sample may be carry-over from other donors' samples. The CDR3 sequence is CASSYDTRGYEQYF. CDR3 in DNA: TGTGCCAGCAGTTACGATACCAGGGGGTACGAGCAGTACTTC.